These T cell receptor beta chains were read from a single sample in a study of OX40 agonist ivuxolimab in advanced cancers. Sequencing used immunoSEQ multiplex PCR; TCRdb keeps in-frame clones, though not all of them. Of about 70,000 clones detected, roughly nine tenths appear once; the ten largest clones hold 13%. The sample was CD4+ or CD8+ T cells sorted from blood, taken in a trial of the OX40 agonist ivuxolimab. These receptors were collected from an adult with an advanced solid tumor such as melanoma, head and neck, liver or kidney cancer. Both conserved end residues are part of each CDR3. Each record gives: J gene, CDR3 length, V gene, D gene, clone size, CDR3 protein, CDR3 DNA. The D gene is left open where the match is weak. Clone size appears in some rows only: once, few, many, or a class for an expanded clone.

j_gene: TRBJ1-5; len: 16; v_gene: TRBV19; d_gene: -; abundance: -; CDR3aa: CASSIGWGIPGQPQHF; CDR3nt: TGTGCCAGTAGTATAGGGTGGGGGATCCCCGGTCAGCCCCAGCATTTT
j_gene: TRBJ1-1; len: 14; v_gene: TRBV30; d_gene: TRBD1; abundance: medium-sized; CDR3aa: CASRTGGPNTEAFF; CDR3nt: TGTGCCTCTAGGACAGGGGGACCCAACACTGAAGCTTTCTTT
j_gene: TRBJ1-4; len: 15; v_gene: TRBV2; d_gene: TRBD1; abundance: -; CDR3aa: CASSEAGTANEKLFF; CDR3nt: TGTGCCAGCAGTGAAGCTGGGACAGCAAATGAAAAACTGTTTTTT
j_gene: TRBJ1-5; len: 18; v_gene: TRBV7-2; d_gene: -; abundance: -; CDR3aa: CASSLTFRVRGSNQPQHF; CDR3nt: TGTGCCAGCAGCTTAACTTTTCGGGTGAGGGGTAGCAATCAGCCCCAGCATTTT
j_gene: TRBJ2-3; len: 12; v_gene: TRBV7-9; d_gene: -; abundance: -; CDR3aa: CASSSGTDTQYF; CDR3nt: TGTGCCAGCAGCTCAGGCACAGATACGCAGTATTTT
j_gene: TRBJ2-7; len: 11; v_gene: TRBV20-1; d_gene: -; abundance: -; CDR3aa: CSAEDLYEQYF; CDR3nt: TGCAGTGCCGAGGACTTGTACGAGCAGTACTTC
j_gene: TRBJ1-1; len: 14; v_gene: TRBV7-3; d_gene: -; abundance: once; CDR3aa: CASSLSRMNTEAFF; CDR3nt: TGTGCCAGCAGCTTAAGCAGAATGAACACTGAAGCTTTCTTT
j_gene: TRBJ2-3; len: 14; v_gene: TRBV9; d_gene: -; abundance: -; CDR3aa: CASSVVVSTDTQYF; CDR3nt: TGTGCCAGCAGCGTAGTGGTATCCACAGATACGCAGTATTTT
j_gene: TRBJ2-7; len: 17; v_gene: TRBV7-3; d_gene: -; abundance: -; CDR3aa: CASRGPGAQGTTYEQYF; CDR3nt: TGTGCCAGTCGCGGGCCGGGGGCCCAAGGCACTACCTACGAGCAGTACTTC
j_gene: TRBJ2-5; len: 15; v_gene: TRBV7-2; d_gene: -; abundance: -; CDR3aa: CASSRIDRVSETQYF; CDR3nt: TGTGCCAGCAGCCGAATCGACCGGGTCTCAGAGACCCAGTACTTC
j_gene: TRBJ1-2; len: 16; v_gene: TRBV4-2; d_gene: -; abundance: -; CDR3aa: CASSGASNSYSYGYTF; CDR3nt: TGTGCCAGCAGCGGGGCCTCGAATTCATATAGCTATGGCTACACCTTC
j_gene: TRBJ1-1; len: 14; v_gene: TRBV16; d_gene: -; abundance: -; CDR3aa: CASSQSGGYTEAFF; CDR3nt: TGTGCCAGCAGCCAATCGGGGGGGTACACTGAAGCTTTCTTT
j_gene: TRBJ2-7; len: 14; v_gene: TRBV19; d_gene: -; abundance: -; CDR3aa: CASSPRRMVYEQYF; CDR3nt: TGTGCCAGTAGCCCGAGGCGGATGGTCTACGAGCAGTACTTC
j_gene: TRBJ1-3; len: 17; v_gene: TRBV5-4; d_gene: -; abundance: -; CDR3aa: CASSLASERQPGNTIYF; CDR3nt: TGTGCCAGCAGCTTGGCCTCGGAGAGACAACCCGGAAACACCATATATTTT